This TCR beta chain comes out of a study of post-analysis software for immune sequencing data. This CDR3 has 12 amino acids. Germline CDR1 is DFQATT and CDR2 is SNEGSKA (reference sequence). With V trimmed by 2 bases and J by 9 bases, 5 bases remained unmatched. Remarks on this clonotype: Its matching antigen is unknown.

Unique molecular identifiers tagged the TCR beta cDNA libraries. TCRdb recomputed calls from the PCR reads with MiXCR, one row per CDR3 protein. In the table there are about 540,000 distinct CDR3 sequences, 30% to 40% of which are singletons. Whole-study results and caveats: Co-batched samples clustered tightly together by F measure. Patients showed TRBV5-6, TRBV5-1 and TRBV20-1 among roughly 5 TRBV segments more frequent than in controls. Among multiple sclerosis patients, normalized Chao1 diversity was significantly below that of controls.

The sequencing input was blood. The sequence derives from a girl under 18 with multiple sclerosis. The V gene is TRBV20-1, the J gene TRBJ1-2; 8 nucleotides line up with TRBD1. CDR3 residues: CSARHGQGRYTF. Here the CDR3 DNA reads TGCAGTGCTAGACACGGACAGGGACGCTACACCTTC.